Described below is a single T cell receptor beta chain sequence and its context. PCR involved 60 Vbeta and 13 Jbeta primers. The protocol was immunoSEQ multiplex PCR, while the TCRdb copy is restricted to in-frame clones and leaves out a portion. The sample yields some 30,000 clones, 65% to 90% seen once. The data derive from a study of cytomegalovirus exposure and HLA in healthy donors. This CDR3 has 17 amino acids. Unmatched junction bases numbered 13, after V lost 4 bases and J lost 2 bases. CDR1 SGHNT and CDR2 YYREEE come from the germline V gene (reference sequence). The source of this sequence is a woman under 30 in good health and CMV-seronegative. The rearrangement uses TRBV5-4 and TRBJ1-1; TRBD1 aligns across 8 bases. The sequencing input was PBMCs. CDR3 sequence: CASSPAVQGAYNTEAFF. The CDR3 DNA sequence: TGTGCCAGCAGCCCGGCGGTGCAGGGGGCTTATAACACTGAAGCTTTCTTT.